The T cell receptor (beta chain) described here comes from a study of early T cells in non-severe SARS-CoV-2 infection. The CDR3 contains 14 residues. Trimming stripped 7 bases from V and 5 bases from J, with 16 bases between. Per germline, CDR1 LNHDA and CDR2 SQIVND (reference sequence). The sample holds a few counts of this clonotype. MiXCR was run by TCRdb on the 5' RACE reads, yielding one entry per CDR3 protein. The table records about 70,000 distinct CDR3 sequences, roughly 14% of them present only once. The sample consisted of whole blood, taken at baseline. The sequence was obtained from an adult who was a healthcare worker with PCR-confirmed SARS-CoV-2 infection or an uninfected control (not recorded which). The genes are TRBV19 and TRBJ2-3; maybe TRBD2 (7 bases). The CDR3 DNA reads as TGTGCCAGTAAAGAGAGAGGGGGGGGAGATACGCAGTATTTT. Protein product: CASKERGGGDTQYF.